A single sample gave rise to the 29 T cell receptor beta chains below, sequenced in a study of blood T cell repertoires in COVID-19 (dated by TCRdb to 2018 to 2020). Library prep was done by the immunoSEQ multiplex PCR assay. TCRdb provides this immuneACCESS table in a form limited to in-frame rearrangements. Some clones are lacking; in checked studies, under half of them reflect an unresolved V gene, and why the rest are absent is not known. Across this sample there are approximately 29,000 clones, with more than 70% seen only once. The biggest ten clones account for 14% of the sample. The material sequenced was peripheral blood. Receptors were obtained from a human donor with active COVID-19. The donor label of this sample is uncertain.

This sequence joins TRBV5-4 and TRBJ1-1, with a weak D call TRBD1 (6 bases). The CDR3 sequence is 13 residues long. V was shortened by 6 bases and J by 7 bases, with 16 bases between the two germline ends. Germline-derived CDR1 and CDR2 are SGHNT and YYREEE (reference sequence). The CDR3, as DNA: TGTGCCAGCATCCAACAGGGAGCCTTTGAAGCTTTCTTT. This translates into CASIQQGAFEAFF.

The chain couples TRBV9 to TRBJ1-2; D not certain. This CDR3 region has 13 residues. V lost 2 bases to trimming and J lost 4 bases, with 9 bases between them. Germline-derived CDR1 and CDR2 are SGDLS and YYNGEE. The CDR3 region has the DNA TGTGCCAGCAGCGTTACACCCACCTATGGCTACACCTTC. It translates to CASSVTPTYGYTF.

V gene TRBV7-9 combines with J gene TRBJ2-7; 7 positions agree with TRBD1. The J segment lost 2 bases and the V segment lost 5 bases, leaving 15 bases of the junction unmatched. CDR3 length: 17 amino acids. Germline V CDR1 and CDR2: SEHNR, FQNEAQ (reference sequence). This CDR3 reads CASSTPPGQFSTYEQYF. The CDR3 bases are TGTGCCAGCAGCACACCCCCGGGACAGTTTTCAACCTACGAGCAGTACTTC.

The chain recombines TRBV7-2 with TRBJ2-5; 8 bases fit TRBD2. The ends lost 5 bases at V and 1 base at J; junction bases unmatched: 9. The CDR3 is 16 amino acids. The germline gives CDR1 SGHTA, CDR2 FQGNSA. The CDR3 DNA is TGTGCCAGCAGCAGTCTCGGGGGGGGGATCCAAGAGACCCAGTACTTC. The encoded protein is CASSSLGGGIQETQYF. Drawing the rest from reference TRBV7-2 and TRBJ2-5, the complete variable domain is GAGVSQSPSNKVTEKGKDVELRCDPISGHTALYWYRQSLGQGLEFLIYFQGNSAPDKSGLPSDRFSAERTGGSVSTLTIQRTQQEDSAVYLCASSSLGGGIQETQYFGPGTRLLVL.

The chain combines TRBV7-2 with TRBJ1-5; D is perhaps TRBD1 (6 bases). Deletions cut 1 base from V and 5 bases from J, with 12 bases between. This CDR3 is 15 amino acids long. Germline V CDR1 and CDR2: SGHTA, FQGNSA. The CDR3 reads CASSLVAGAHQPQHF. The CDR3 DNA is TGTGCCAGCAGCTTAGTGGCAGGGGCCCATCAGCCCCAGCATTTT.

The rearrangement joins TRBV19 to TRBJ2-3; no clear D. V dropped 3 bases and J dropped 2 bases, with 15 bases sitting between them. The length of the CDR3 is 16 residues. The germline CDR1 and CDR2 sequences are LNHDA and SQIVND (reference sequence). This CDR3 is CASSMKFGPYTDTQYF. CDR3 nucleotides: TGTGCCAGTAGTATGAAGTTTGGGCCCTACACAGATACGCAGTATTTT.

The chain combines TRBV4-3 with TRBJ2-2, with D perhaps TRBD2 (7 bases). The germline V and J ends were trimmed by 4 bases and 2 bases, with 17 bases remaining between them. This CDR3 comprises 17 residues. Germline lookup yields CDR1 LGHNA and CDR2 YSLEER. The CDR3 DNA sequence: TGCGCCAGCAGCCTCAACGCTGGGGGGGCCAACACCGGGGAGCTGTTTTTT. Its translation is CASSLNAGGANTGELFF.

V is TRBV7-9 and J is TRBJ1-5; D is possibly TRBD1 (5 bases). The CDR3 totals 14 residues. CDR1 SEHNR and CDR2 FQNEAQ come from the germline V gene (reference sequence). Trimming took 5 bases from V and 0 from J, leaving 8 bases between them. The CDR3 is CASSPTDSNQPQHF. In nucleotides, the CDR3 is TGTGCCAGCAGCCCGACAGATAGCAATCAGCCCCAGCATTTT.

This clone was detected a few times. The chain employs TRBV5-4 and TRBJ1-4; no clear D gene. This CDR3 has 14 residues. Germline V gene sequence: CDR1 SGHNT, CDR2 YYREEE (reference sequence). V lost 2 bases and J lost 1, with 6 bases in between. The CDR3 sequence: CASSFGVTNEKLFF. The CDR3 coding sequence is TGTGCCAGCAGCTTCGGAGTAACTAATGAAAAACTGTTTTTT.

The sample holds a few counts of this clone. The chain employs TRBV6-5 and TRBJ1-6; D is perhaps TRBD1 (5 bases). V gave up 6 bases and J gave up 13 bases, with 22 bases separating them. Germline loops: CDR1 MNHEY, CDR2 SVGAGI. The CDR3 extends over 15 amino acids. CDR3 bases: TGTGCCAGCAGCACCTATCAGGGAGGGGTGGCCCCCCTCCACTTT. Translated, it gives CASSTYQGGVAPLHF.

V usage is TRBV3-1 (or the pseudogene TRBV3-2) and J usage is TRBJ1-6, with D unresolved. V gave up 1 base and J gave up 8 bases, with 9 bases separating them. Germline V gene sequence: CDR1 LGHDT, CDR2 YNNKEL (reference sequence). This CDR3 is 14 amino acids long. CDR3 amino acids: CASSQGPGYSPLHF. In nucleotides, the CDR3 is TGTGCCAGCAGCCAAGGTCCAGGTTATTCACCCCTCCACTTT.

The J gene is TRBJ2-5, the V gene TRBV19; TRBD2 matches at 12 bases. Germline V gives CDR1 LNHDA, CDR2 SQIVND (reference sequence). The CDR3 loop spans 15 amino acids. The V and J ends lost 6 bases and 5 bases, in that order; junction bases with no gene match: 7. DNA for the CDR3: TGTGCCAGTAGCCAGACTAGCGGGGGAGGGGAGACCCAGTACTTC. Its translation: CASSQTSGGGETQYF. The complete variable domain, with remaining parts taken from reference TRBV19 and TRBJ2-5, reads DGGITQSPKYLFRKEGQNVTLSCEQNLNHDAMYWYRQDPGQGLRLIYYSQIVNDFQKGDIAEGYSVSREKKESFPLTVTSAQKNPTAFYLCASSQTSGGGETQYFGPGTRLLVL.

The chain has TRBV18 and TRBJ2-3, with TRBD2 matching 7 bases. The CDR3 runs 16 residues. Germline V gene lookup returns CDR1 KGHSH and CDR2 LQKENI. With 5 bases clipped from V and 3 bases from J, the junction kept 11 bases outside the gene matches. CDR3 region: CASSSIDLAVTDTQYF. CDR3 sequence (DNA): TGTGCCAGCTCATCAATCGATCTAGCGGTGACAGATACGCAGTATTTT.

The V and J genes are TRBV6-6 and TRBJ1-1, with D maybe TRBD1 (5 bases). Trimming removed 8 bases from V and 1 base from J, with 8 bases in between. The CDR3 length is 12 residues. CDR1 is MNHNY and CDR2 is SVGAGI in the germline V gene (reference sequence). CDR3 amino acids: CASSRGNTEAFF. CDR3 DNA: TGTGCCAGCTCAAGGGGGAACACTGAAGCTTTCTTT.

The chain uses TRBV11-3 and TRBJ2-7; D gene unclear. The V and J ends lost 1 base and 7 bases respectively, with 20 bases between them. Germline lookup yields CDR1 SGHNT and CDR2 YENEEA. This CDR3 comprises 16 residues. In nucleotides, the CDR3 is TGTGCCAGCAGCTTAGGCGGCAGCCGGAGTGGTCGTGAGCAGTACTTC. It is translated as CASSLGGSRSGREQYF. Full variable domain (rest looked up from reference TRBV11-3 and TRBJ2-7): EAGVVQSPRYKIIEKKQPVAFWCNPISGHNTLYWYLQNLGQGPELLIRYENEEAVDDSQLPKDRFSAERLKGVDSTLKIQPAELGDSAVYLCASSLGGSRSGREQYFGPGTRLTVT.

The chain joins TRBV6-1 to TRBJ1-2; 7 positions match TRBD1. This CDR3 is built from 15 residues. Germline V gene lookup returns CDR1 MNHNS and CDR2 SASEGT. V shed 2 bases, J shed 8 bases, and the junction held 11 bases outside the gene matches. This CDR3 reads CASSETLTGVGGYTF. Here the CDR3 DNA reads TGTGCCAGCAGTGAAACCCTAACAGGGGTTGGCGGCTACACCTTC.

The rearrangement joins TRBV19 to TRBJ2-1; no definite D call. CDR1 and CDR2 (germline): LNHDA, SQIVND (reference sequence). This CDR3 spans 14 amino acids. The V gene lost 5 bases and the J gene lost 8 bases, with 16 bases spanning the gap. For the CDR3, the DNA is TGTGCCAGTAGTCCCCCACAGAGATTTGATGAGCAGTTCTTC. Protein product: CASSPPQRFDEQFF.

The CDR3 DNA is TGTGCCAGCAGCTTAACAGGGTTGATCGCTGAAGCTTTCTTT. Amino acids: CASSLTGLIAEAFF. This chain joins TRBV13 and TRBJ1-1; D may be TRBD1 (6 bases). CDR1 PRHDT and CDR2 FYEKMQ come from the germline V gene (reference sequence). Trimming removed 2 bases at V and 6 bases at J, with 13 bases between. The CDR3 sequence is 14 residues long. Full variable domain (outside the CDR3, taken from reference TRBV13 and TRBJ1-1): AAGVIQSPRHLIKEKRETATLKCYPIPRHDTVYWYQQGPGQDPQFLISFYEKMQSDKGSIPDRFSAQQFSDYHSELNMSSLELGDSALYFCASSLTGLIAEAFFGQGTRLTVV.

The genes are TRBV2 and TRBJ2-6; TRBD2 matches at 10 bases. Germline loops: CDR1 SNHLY, CDR2 FYNNEI. V lost 3 bases to trimming and J lost 0 bases; unmatched junction nucleotides: 2. The CDR3 totals 17 residues. CDR3 nucleotide sequence: TGTGCCAGCAGTGACCAGCGGGGGGGCTCTGGGGCCAACGTCCTGACTTTC. Translating it yields CASSDQRGGSGANVLTF.

V and J are TRBV9 and TRBJ1-6; D unclear. Per germline, CDR1 SGDLS and CDR2 YYNGEE. The germline V and J ends were trimmed by 0 bases and 7 bases, with 11 bases remaining between them. CDR3 length: 15 residues. CDR3 sequence: CASSVVGSLNSPLHF. As DNA, the CDR3 is TGTGCCAGCAGCGTAGTTGGCAGTTTAAATTCACCCCTCCACTTT. Variable domain in full (rest from reference TRBV9 and TRBJ1-6): DSGVTQTPKHLITATGQRVTLRCSPRSGDLSVYWYQQSLDQGLQFLIQYYNGEERAKGNILERFSAQQFPDLHSELNLSSLELGDSALYFCASSVVGSLNSPLHFGNGTRLTVT.

V gene TRBV7-4 combines with J gene TRBJ1-3, with TRBD1 matching over 8 bases. J was trimmed by 0 bases and V by 3 bases; bases with no gene match: 4. The CDR3 is made up of 16 amino acids. Germline loops: CDR1 SGHVT, CDR2 SQSDAQ. The DNA for the CDR3 is TGTGCCAGCAGCTTGCAGGGGGCATTCTCTGGAAACACCATATATTTT. Its protein product is CASSLQGAFSGNTIYF. The full variable domain, completed using reference TRBV7-4 and TRBJ1-3, is GAGVSQSPRYKVAKRGRDVALRCDSISGHVTLYWYRQTLGQGSEVLTYSQSDAQRDKSGRPSGRFSAERPERSVSTLKIQRTEQGDSAVYLCASSLQGAFSGNTIYFGEGSWLTVV.

V usage is TRBV6-5 and J usage is TRBJ2-7; TRBD1 matches 9 bases. This CDR3 comprises 15 residues. Trimming took 1 base from V and 5 from J; bases not matched to a gene: 6. The germline gives CDR1 MNHEY, CDR2 SVGAGI. The CDR3 protein is CASSYLRDRANEQYF. The DNA for the CDR3 is TGTGCCAGCAGTTACTTAAGGGACAGGGCCAACGAGCAGTACTTC.

The sample holds one count of this clone. The rearrangement joins TRBV6-2 or TRBV6-3 to TRBJ1-2; 8 nucleotides agree with TRBD1. The V segment lost 7 bases and the J segment 5 bases; nucleotides outside the gene matches: 12. This CDR3 comprises 15 residues. CDR1 is MNHEY and CDR2 is SVGEGT in the germline V gene. The CDR3 coding sequence is TGTGCCAGCACCCCCAGGGGGCGCCGTTTGTATGGCTACACCTTC. This codes for CASTPRGRRLYGYTF.

This rearrangement joins TRBV5-6 to TRBJ2-3, with D uncertain. CDR1 is SGHDT and CDR2 is YYEEEE in the germline V gene. The CDR3 runs 14 residues. V was clipped by 0 bases and J by 5 bases, with 10 bases between them. CDR3 nucleotide sequence: TGTGCCAGCAGCTTGGACCTCCTAATAGATACGCAGTATTTT. It translates to CASSLDLLIDTQYF.

The rearrangement joins TRBV19 to TRBJ2-5; 10 bases fit TRBD1. Germline V lookup: CDR1 LNHDA, CDR2 SQIVND (reference sequence). The V segment lost 5 bases and the J segment 5 bases; nucleotides outside the gene matches: 8. The CDR3 is 15 amino acids. The CDR3 loop reads CASSAPGQGKETQYF. CDR3 DNA sequence: TGTGCCAGTAGTGCCCCGGGACAGGGGAAGGAGACCCAGTACTTC.

V gene TRBV5-1 combines with J gene TRBJ2-7; D may be TRBD1 (6 bases). CDR1 is SGHRS, CDR2 YFSETQ, per germline. The CDR3 runs 14 residues. V shed 2 bases and J shed 2 bases, with 11 bases lying between them. The CDR3 nucleotides are TGCGCCAGCAGCTTACAGGGTCCCACCTACGAGCAGTACTTC. Translating gives CASSLQGPTYEQYF.

The gene calls are TRBV11-3 and TRBJ2-2; weak D call: TRBD1 (5 bases). Germline CDR1 SGHNT, CDR2 YENEEA. CDR3 length: 14 amino acids. V was shortened by 3 bases and J by 6 bases, with 11 bases between the two germline ends. In DNA form, the CDR3 reads TGTGCCAGCAGCTTGCAGGGTTCTGCCGGGGAGCTGTTTTTT. Encoded protein: CASSLQGSAGELFF.

The V gene is TRBV24-1, the J gene TRBJ2-3; the match to TRBD2 covers 10 bases. CDR1 is KGHDR and CDR2 is SFDVKD in the germline V gene. V lost 2 bases, J lost 5 bases, and 9 bases stayed unmatched. The CDR3 is 17 residues long. CDR3: CATSDSGAGGLGDTQYF. The CDR3 region has the DNA TGTGCCACCAGTGATTCCGGAGCGGGGGGGCTGGGAGATACGCAGTATTTT.

This clone was observed a single time. This sequence joins TRBV4-3 and TRBJ2-2; TRBD1 might be the D (6 bases). The CDR3 is made up of 14 amino acids. The V and J ends lost 4 bases and 8 bases respectively, with 14 bases between them. Looked up from germline, CDR1 is LGHNA and CDR2 is YSLEER. CDR3 bases: TGCGCCAGCAGCCTAAAGCAGGGGCAGGGGGAGCTGTTTTTT. Its protein is CASSLKQGQGELFF.